A selection of T cell receptor beta chains follows, all from one sample in a study of T-cell memory formation after mild COVID-19. TCRdb reanalysed the 5' RACE reads using MiXCR and keeps one entry per CDR3 protein. The sample has about 150,000 distinct CDR3 sequences, approximately 15% seen once. The sequencing input was PBMCs or a T cell subset sorted from them (not recorded which). Source of these receptors: an adult woman who had mild COVID-19 (a few samples of this study predate the infection). Cell type and time point are not known. Each CDR3 is given with its conserved first and last residue. The order of the fields is V gene, J gene, D gene, clone size, CDR3 protein, CDR3 DNA. D genes are given only for firm matches. Not all rows give a size; the values are once, few, many and, for expanded clones, a class.

TRBV7-6	TRBJ2-5	TRBD2	many	CASSPVRLAGGPLQETQYF	TGTGCCAGCAGCCCGGTCAGGCTAGCGGGAGGACCACTCCAAGAGACCCAGTACTTC
TRBV7-8	TRBJ2-7	TRBD1	few	CASSPTGGIYEQYF	TGTGCCAGCAGCCCCACAGGGGGTATCTACGAGCAGTACTTC
TRBV4-2	TRBJ1-2	TRBD1	few	CASSTEDRALNYGYTF	TGTGCCAGCAGCACCGAGGACAGGGCCTTAAACTATGGCTACACCTTC
TRBV30	TRBJ2-2	TRBD1	NA	CAWSVQGSGELFF	TGTGCCTGGAGTGTACAGGGGTCCGGGGAGCTGTTTTTT
TRBV10-3	TRBJ2-7	NA	NA	CAISHVDSLEQYF	TGTGCCATCAGCCACGTCGACAGTCTAGAGCAGTACTTC
TRBV7-9	TRBJ2-5	NA	NA	CASSAERQETQYF	TGTGCCAGCAGCGCCGAACGCCAAGAGACCCAGTACTTC
TRBV2	TRBJ2-7	NA	NA	CASSFGYGYEQYF	TGTGCCAGCAGTTTTGGCTACGGCTACGAGCAGTACTTC
TRBV7-7	TRBJ2-2	NA	few	CASSAGPSTGELFF	TGTGCCAGCAGCGCTGGACCGTCCACCGGGGAGCTGTTTTTT
TRBV19	TRBJ2-7	NA	NA	CASSIRDGSYEQYF	TGTGCCAGTAGTATTCGGGACGGCTCCTACGAGCAGTACTTC
TRBV5-1	TRBJ1-2	TRBD1	NA	CASSPGQNPGYGYTF	TGCGCCAGCAGCCCGGGACAGAACCCCGGCTATGGCTACACCTTC
TRBV18	TRBJ2-5	NA	few	CASSPPFVGGDETQYF	TGTGCCAGCTCACCACCCTTTGTTGGAGGGGACGAGACCCAGTACTTC
TRBV6-1	TRBJ2-3	NA	few	CASSELVLIDTQYF	TGTGCCAGCAGTGAGTTGGTTCTGATAGATACGCAGTATTTT
TRBV6-5	TRBJ1-3	NA	NA	CDSSGSFRGVYSGNTIYF	TGTGACAGCAGTGGATCGTTTCGGGGGGTCTACTCTGGAAACACCATATATTTT
TRBV7-9	TRBJ1-2	NA	few	CASSLGEPYGYTF	TGTGCCAGCAGCTTAGGGGAACCCTATGGCTACACCTTC
TRBV4-1	TRBJ2-7	NA	few	CASSQAGAGFSYEQYF	TGCGCCAGCAGCCAAGCCGGGGCAGGGTTTTCCTACGAGCAGTACTTC
TRBV9	TRBJ2-1	TRBD2	NA	CASSAPGLAEQFF	TGTGCCAGCAGCGCCCCGGGACTAGCAGAGCAGTTCTTC
TRBV5-6	TRBJ2-1	NA	few	CASSLVQGLGNEQFF	TGTGCCAGCAGCTTGGTACAGGGATTAGGCAATGAGCAGTTCTTC
TRBV24-1	TRBJ2-7	NA	NA	CATSGESSYEQYF	TGTGCCACCAGCGGGGAGAGCTCCTACGAGCAGTACTTC
TRBV5-1	TRBJ2-7	TRBD2	many	CASSLSSGRGYEQYF	TGCGCCAGCAGCCTGTCTAGCGGGAGAGGATACGAGCAGTACTTC
TRBV10-3	TRBJ1-1	NA	NA	CAISENTEAFF	TGTGCCATCAGTGAGAACACTGAAGCTTTCTTT